These 31 T cell receptor beta chains came from one sample sequenced in a study of PD-L1 blockade in urothelial cancer. Noted time point: pretreatment peripheral blood. Sequencing was performed with immunoSEQ multiplex PCR; in TCRdb, only in-frame clones are kept and a portion is missing. The sample carries 32,000 or so clones, approximately 87% recorded once. The sample in question was PBMCs, obtained around atezolizumab (anti-PD-L1) treatment. The receptors originated from a man aged 60 to 75 with urothelial cancer.

The J gene is TRBJ2-2, the V gene TRBV7-6, with D maybe TRBD1 (5 bases). CDR1 and CDR2 from the germline V gene are SGHVS and FNYEAQ. There are 15 residues in the CDR3. Trimming took 5 bases from V and 4 from J, leaving 14 bases between them. The CDR3 loop is CASSPVGAGTGELFF. CDR3 in DNA: TGTGCCAGCAGCCCTGTTGGGGCCGGCACCGGGGAGCTGTTTTTT.

This chain connects TRBV9 to TRBJ1-1; tentative D call: TRBD1 (6 bases). The CDR3 has 15 amino acids. The V gene's germline CDR1 is SGDLS and CDR2 YYNGEE. Trimming took off 3 bases at V and 2 bases at J, with 14 bases between the two ends. CDR3 region: CASSGPGHANTEAFF. In nucleotides, the CDR3 is TGTGCCAGCAGCGGACCGGGACACGCTAACACTGAAGCTTTCTTT.

The CDR3 loop reads CASSLGDRIDTQYF. CDR3 coding DNA: TGTGCCAGCAGCTTAGGGGACAGAATAGATACGCAGTATTTT. The chain uses TRBV11-2 and TRBJ2-3; TRBD1 matches at 7 bases. The CDR3 length is 14 residues. CDR1 and CDR2 (germline): SGHAT, FQNNGV. The ends lost 1 base at V and 5 bases at J; junction bases unmatched: 3.

J is TRBJ1-5 and V is TRBV28; D is uncertain. The germline gives CDR1 MDHEN, CDR2 SYDVKM. Trimming left V 0 bases short and J 4 bases short, with 10 bases between. The CDR3 has 15 residues. CDR3 loop: CASSLWLDNNQPQHF. CDR3 nucleotide sequence: TGTGCCAGCAGTTTATGGTTAGACAATAATCAGCCCCAGCATTTT.

The J gene is TRBJ1-2, the V gene TRBV11-2; D gene unclear. The germline V gene has CDR1 SGHAT and CDR2 FQNNGV. The CDR3 runs to 12 residues. V was shortened by 1 base and J by 5 bases, with 5 bases between the two germline ends. CDR3 nucleotides: TGTGCCAGCAGCTTAGGCGTGTATGGCTACACCTTC. Protein product: CASSLGVYGYTF.

The rearrangement uses TRBV28 and TRBJ2-5; TRBD2 agrees at 10 bases. The V gene end was trimmed by 8 bases and the J gene end by 5 bases; junction bases not matched to a gene: 11. Germline CDR1 and CDR2: MDHEN and SYDVKM. The CDR3 is made up of 15 amino acids. Here the CDR3 reads CASLTAGGPWETQYF. In DNA form, the CDR3 reads TGTGCCAGCCTCACAGCGGGAGGGCCTTGGGAGACCCAGTACTTC.

V and J are TRBV5-1 and TRBJ2-7; 10 bases align to TRBD1. The CDR3 spans 13 residues. Germline CDR1 SGHRS, CDR2 YFSETQ. Germline trimming cut 5 bases from V and 6 bases from J; bases unmatched to any gene: 5. DNA for the CDR3: TGCGCCAGCAGACCGGGACAGGGGTTCGAGCAGTACTTC. Amino acids: CASRPGQGFEQYF.

The rearrangement links TRBV2 to TRBJ2-3, with TRBD2 identical over 11 bases. Germline lookup yields CDR1 SNHLY and CDR2 FYNNEI. The trim removed 6 bases at V and 3 bases at J, leaving 8 bases unmatched. The CDR3 spans 16 residues. The CDR3 here is CASRSGLAEKTDTQYF. The CDR3 nucleotides are TGTGCCAGCAGATCGGGACTAGCGGAGAAGACAGATACGCAGTATTTT.

The rearrangement uses TRBV4-1 and TRBJ2-2, with 8 bases matching TRBD2. CDR1 and CDR2 (germline): MGHRA, YSYEKL. This CDR3 is built from 16 residues. J lost 6 bases, V lost 4 bases, and 10 bases had no gene match. The CDR3 bases are TGCGCCAGCAGCCCTAAGAATGGACTAGCTCCCGGGGAGCTGTTTTTT. This translates into CASSPKNGLAPGELFF.

J is TRBJ2-3 and V is TRBV6-4; 10 nucleotides agree with TRBD2. CDR1 and CDR2 from the germline V gene are MRHNA and SNTAGT. CDR3 length: 16 residues. With V trimmed by 4 bases and J by 2 bases, 6 bases remained unmatched. The CDR3 DNA follows: TGTGCCAGCAGTGGGCGTAGCGGGAGGACCACAGATACGCAGTATTTT. Its protein product is CASSGRSGRTTDTQYF.

The chain uses TRBV4-3 and TRBJ2-5; possible D gene TRBD2, 6 bases. This CDR3 comprises 14 residues. The V and J ends lost 0 bases and 7 bases respectively, with 12 bases between them. Germline V gives CDR1 LGHNA, CDR2 YSLEER. The CDR3 loop is CASSQEAGLGTQYF. CDR3 nucleotide sequence: TGCGCCAGCAGCCAAGAGGCGGGATTGGGGACCCAGTACTTC.

CDR3 nucleotide sequence: TGTGCCAGCAGCCAAGCCGGAGCCGTCGATACGCAGTATTTT. Its translation: CASSQAGAVDTQYF. The genes are TRBV14 and TRBJ2-3, with D hard to call. This CDR3 region has 14 residues. The V and J ends lost 1 base and 6 bases respectively, with 11 bases between them. The V gene's germline CDR1 is SGHDN and CDR2 FVKESK.

This clone was counted a few times. V usage is TRBV19 and J usage is TRBJ2-5, with D unclear. V was cut by 2 bases and J by 4 bases, with 5 bases left in between. Germline CDR1 and CDR2: LNHDA and SQIVND (reference sequence). The CDR3 covers 12 residues. Written as DNA, the CDR3 is TGTGCCAGTAGTATATCAGGAGAGACCCAGTACTTC. Translated: CASSISGETQYF.

This chain links TRBV19 with TRBJ2-4; tentatively, D is TRBD1 (6 bases). The CDR3 runs 13 residues. The germline V gene has CDR1 LNHDA and CDR2 SQIVND (reference sequence). Trimming took off 7 bases at V and 5 bases at J, with 12 bases between the two ends. The CDR3 sequence is CASTFKGENIQYF. In DNA, the CDR3 is TGTGCCAGTACCTTCAAGGGGGAAAACATTCAGTACTTC.

This clone has only one observation. The CDR3 DNA sequence: TGTGCCAGCAGCTTCACAACAGCCGGGGAGCTGTTTTTT. The encoded protein is CASSFTTAGELFF. V is TRBV7-2 and J is TRBJ2-2, with D uncertain. This CDR3 is 13 amino acids long. V lost 3 bases and J lost 6, with 8 bases in between. The germline V gene encodes CDR1 SGHTA and CDR2 FQGNSA. Variable domain in full (rest from reference TRBV7-2 and TRBJ2-2): GAGVSQSPSNKVTEKGKDVELRCDPISGHTALYWYRQSLGQGLEFLIYFQGNSAPDKSGLPSDRFSAERTGGSVSTLTIQRTQQEDSAVYLCASSFTTAGELFFGEGSRLTVL.

The gene calls are TRBV28 and TRBJ2-1; TRBD2 agrees at 7 bases. This CDR3 is 12 amino acids long. Germline CDR1 reads MDHEN; CDR2 reads SYDVKM. V shed 1 base and J 14 bases; nucleotides not matched to a gene: 5. The CDR3, as DNA: TGTGCCAGCAGTTTATTTAGTGGGGGGGAGTTCTTC. Translation: CASSLFSGGEFF.

The chain is built from TRBV7-9 and TRBJ2-1; 9 nucleotides line up with TRBD2. From germline, CDR1 is SEHNR and CDR2 FQNEAQ (reference sequence). The length of the CDR3 is 18 residues. V lost 2 bases to trimming and J lost 6 bases; unmatched junction nucleotides: 14. CDR3 bases: TGTGCCAGCAGCTTAATTAGGGTAGCGGGAGATCGGCTCAATGAGCAGTTCTTC. Its translation: CASSLIRVAGDRLNEQFF.

J is TRBJ2-5 and V is TRBV11-2, with 10 nucleotides matching TRBD2. CDR3 length: 12 residues. V lost 8 bases, J lost 7 bases, and 4 bases stayed unmatched. CDR1 and CDR2 (germline): SGHAT, FQNNGV. The CDR3 coding sequence is TGTGCCAGCGCCCGGACTAGCGGGACCCAGTACTTC. It encodes CASARTSGTQYF. The entire variable domain, with the rest obtained from reference TRBV11-2 and TRBJ2-5, is as follows: EAGVAQSPRYKIIEKRQSVAFWCNPISGHATLYWYQQILGQGPKLLIQFQNNGVVDDSQLPKDRFSAERLKGVDSTLKIQPAKLEDSAVYLCASARTSGTQYFGPGTRLLVL.

This sequence joins TRBV5-4 and TRBJ2-1, with TRBD2 matching 9 bases. Trimming at V came to 1 base and at J to 6 bases, leaving 8 bases not matched to a gene. This CDR3 is 16 amino acids long. The V gene's germline CDR1 is SGHNT and CDR2 YYREEE (reference sequence). The CDR3, as DNA: TGTGCCAGCAGCTTGTCGGGGGCTAGCGGGACCAATGAGCAGTTCTTC. Protein: CASSLSGASGTNEQFF.

The V call is TRBV5-5, the J call TRBJ1-3, with a tentative D call TRBD1 (6 bases). V was cut by 4 bases and J by 5 bases, with 16 bases left in between. CDR1 and CDR2 from the germline V gene are SGHKS and YYEKEE (reference sequence). CDR3 length: 15 amino acids. Written as DNA, the CDR3 is TGTGCCAGCAGCGGGGGGGGGCCGGGAAGAAACACCATATATTTT. It specifies CASSGGGPGRNTIYF.

The chain combines TRBV5-1 with TRBJ2-5; TRBD2 agrees at 10 bases. CDR3 length equals 16 residues. Germline V gives CDR1 SGHRS, CDR2 YFSETQ. V dropped 3 bases and J dropped 4; count of bases not matched to a gene: 9. This CDR3 is CASSSALAGVGETQYF. The CDR3 DNA reads TGCGCCAGCAGCTCGGCTCTAGCGGGAGTTGGAGAGACCCAGTACTTC.

The CDR3 nucleotides read TGTGCCAGCGGCCAGGGGCCGAACACTGAAGCTTTCTTT. Translating it yields CASGQGPNTEAFF. J is TRBJ1-1 and V is TRBV11-2; D might be TRBD1 (6 bases). The CDR3 is 13 residues long. V was trimmed by 8 bases and J by 1 base, leaving 11 bases between them. Germline CDR1 reads SGHAT; CDR2 reads FQNNGV.

This chain's CDR3 is CASSPGTSGRWETQYF. The CDR3 nucleotides read TGTGCCAGCAGCCCTGGGACTAGCGGGAGGTGGGAGACCCAGTACTTC. The gene calls are TRBV7-6 and TRBJ2-5; 15 bases align to TRBD2. J lost 5 bases, V lost 5 bases, and 6 bases had no gene match. Germline V gene lookup returns CDR1 SGHVS and CDR2 FNYEAQ. The length of the CDR3 is 16 residues.

The chain has TRBV5-1 and TRBJ2-2, with D perhaps matching TRBD1 (6 bases). Trimming pared 4 bases from V and 3 bases from J, leaving 19 bases between. CDR1 SGHRS and CDR2 YFSETQ come from the germline V gene. This CDR3 region has 17 residues. Here the CDR3 reads CASSVRDIKFHTGELFF. CDR3 coding DNA: TGCGCCAGCAGCGTCCGGGACATAAAATTTCACACCGGGGAGCTGTTTTTT.

V usage is TRBV4-3 and J usage is TRBJ2-2; 8 bases match TRBD2. The CDR3 length is 15 residues. J gave up 6 bases and V 0 bases, and 3 bases lay outside the gene matches. CDR1 is LGHNA, CDR2 YSLEER, per germline. The CDR3 protein is CASSQDFSGAGELFF. CDR3 in DNA: TGCGCCAGCAGCCAAGACTTTAGCGGGGCCGGGGAGCTGTTTTTT.

This clone was observed a few times. CDR3 coding DNA: TGTGCCAGCAGGCCTTTAGACACGATCAATCAGCCCCAGCATTTT. Amino acids: CASRPLDTINQPQHF. The chain has TRBV2 and TRBJ1-5; D uncertain. Trimming took 6 bases from V and 3 from J, leaving 15 bases between them. This CDR3 contains 15 residues. Germline values: CDR1 SNHLY, CDR2 FYNNEI.

The J gene is TRBJ2-1, the V gene TRBV4-3; 11 bases agree with TRBD1. This CDR3 contains 16 residues. V shed 4 bases, J shed 9 bases, and the junction held 11 bases outside the gene matches. Germline V lookup: CDR1 LGHNA, CDR2 YSLEER. CDR3 amino acids: CASSPVGTGGFGEQFF. CDR3 nucleotide sequence: TGCGCCAGCAGCCCGGTCGGGACAGGGGGTTTTGGTGAGCAGTTCTTC.

The V call is TRBV7-3, the J call TRBJ1-6, with unresolved D. Deletions cut 4 bases from V and 4 bases from J, with 2 bases between. CDR3 length equals 12 residues. The germline V gene has CDR1 SGHTA and CDR2 FQGTGA. The CDR3 DNA sequence: TGTGCCAGCAGCTCTTATAATTCACCCCTCCACTTT. Translation gives CASSSYNSPLHF.

By its share, this clone is medium-sized. This chain joins TRBV7-8 and TRBJ1-5; D may be TRBD1 (5 bases). The CDR3 consists of 19 residues. CDR1 is SGHVS and CDR2 is FQNEAQ in the germline V gene. The V and J ends lost 5 bases and 2 bases respectively, with 25 bases between them. For the CDR3, the DNA is TGTGCCAGCAGCCGAACCGCGGGGACCGGTACGGGGGGCAATCAGCCCCAGCATTTT. Protein product: CASSRTAGTGTGGNQPQHF.

The rearrangement joins TRBV10-1 to TRBJ1-2; D is undetermined. The CDR3 has 10 residues. Trimming took 8 bases from V and 10 from J, leaving 11 bases between them. The germline gives CDR1 WNHNN, CDR2 SYGVQD (reference sequence). The CDR3: CASCAGDYTF. DNA for the CDR3: TGCGCCAGCTGCGCAGGCGACTACACCTTC.

This chain joins TRBV10-3 and TRBJ1-2; TRBD1 agrees at 7 bases. Trimming at V came to 5 bases and at J to 3 bases, leaving 3 bases not matched to a gene. This CDR3 region has 13 residues. Germline V CDR1 and CDR2: ENHRY, SYGVKD. CDR3 amino acids: CAISFDRDYGYTF. The DNA of the CDR3 is TGTGCCATCAGTTTCGACAGGGACTATGGCTACACCTTC.